Sequencing of this TCR beta chain was carried out in a study of T cells in Graves' hyperthyroidism and ophthalmopathy. As for the study in general: Once the initial diagnosis was made, peripheral blood was obtained before any treatment. Whole-study findings and limits: Most thyroid clonotypes that were expanded above 0.001 also turned up in blood.

Not enrolled were patients with uncontrolled infection, other autoimmune disease, pregnancy or lactation. Diagnoses were established using clinical symptoms, serum thyroxine and TRAb, thyroid ultrasound and orbital computed tomography. Trimming cost V 3 bases and J 0 bases, with 8 bases left between them. This CDR3 is 14 amino acids long. Germline V gene lookup returns CDR1 KGHSH and CDR2 LQKENI. This clonotype was seen many times. Its antigen remains unknown. RNA transcripts yielded amplified TCR beta CDR3 regions. The TCR CDR3 was amplified in a first-round RT-PCR using the HTBI primer set. TCRdb re-called the multiplex PCR reads with MiXCR, one entry per CDR3 protein. The sample has roughly 740,000 distinct CDR3 sequences; about 16% are singletons.

This TCR came from a young man with Graves' hyperthyroidism. Sequences were obtained from blood. V gene TRBV18 combines with J gene TRBJ1-1, with D uncertain. As DNA, the CDR3 is TGTGCCAGCTCACCGAGGGCAGTGAACACTGAAGCTTTCTTT. Translated: CASSPRAVNTEAFF.